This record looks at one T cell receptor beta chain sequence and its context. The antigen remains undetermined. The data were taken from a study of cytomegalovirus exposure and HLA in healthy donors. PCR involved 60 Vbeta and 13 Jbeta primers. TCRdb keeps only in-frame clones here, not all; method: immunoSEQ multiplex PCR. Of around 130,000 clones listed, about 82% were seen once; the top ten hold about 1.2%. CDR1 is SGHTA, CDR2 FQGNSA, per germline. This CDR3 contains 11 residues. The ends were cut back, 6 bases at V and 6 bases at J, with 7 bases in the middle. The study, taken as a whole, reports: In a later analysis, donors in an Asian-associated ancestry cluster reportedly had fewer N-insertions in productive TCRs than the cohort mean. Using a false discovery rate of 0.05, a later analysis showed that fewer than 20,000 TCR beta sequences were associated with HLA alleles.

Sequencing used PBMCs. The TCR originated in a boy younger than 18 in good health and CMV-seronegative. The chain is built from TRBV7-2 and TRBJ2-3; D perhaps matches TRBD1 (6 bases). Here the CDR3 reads CASRGADTQYF. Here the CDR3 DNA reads TGTGCCAGCAGGGGGGCTGATACGCAGTATTTT.